Described below is a single T cell receptor beta chain sequence and its context. The CDR3 has 18 amino acids. The germline CDR1 and CDR2 sequences are SGHVS and FQNEAQ. V was clipped by 5 bases and J by 0 bases; unmatched bases: 16. Data came from immunoSEQ multiplex PCR; TCRdb stores just in-frame clones and leaves some out. The table includes fewer than 50,000 clones, approximately 79% detected once. The data originate from a study of OX40 agonist ivuxolimab in advanced cancers. The input for sequencing was CD4+ or CD8+ T cells sorted from blood, taken in a trial of the OX40 agonist ivuxolimab. The chain is built from TRBV7-8 and TRBJ2-7; 7 bases map to TRBD2. This receptor was identified in an adult with an advanced solid tumor such as melanoma, head and neck, liver or kidney cancer. CDR3 bases: TGTGCCAGCAGCACCAGGACTAGACGTGCCCCGAGCTCCTACGAGCAGTACTTC. Amino acids: CASSTRTRRAPSSYEQYF.